This T cell receptor beta chain was profiled in a study of blood T cell repertoires in COVID-19 (dated by TCRdb to 2020 to 2021). With regard to the full study: The collaborator samples originated in the United States, Italy and Spain and spanned the acute and convalescent phases of COVID-19. The prospective study material was composed of cDNA or gDNA derived from T cells, B-cell-depleted T cells, or PBMCs. The dataset comprised deeply sampled blood TCRbeta repertoires from subjects exposed to, actively infected with, or recovered from COVID-19. The repertoires were released in a freely available public database meant as a resource for research on the immune response to SARS-CoV-2. The samples were drawn from two sources: the first 160 participants of the ongoing ImmuneRACE study, and some 1,300 subjects contributed by 6 global collaborators. Sample metadata almost always included a de-identified subject ID, COVID-19 status, age in years and sex. Where available, HLA class I and class II types were obtained from metadata supplied by the sample provider rather than from assay-based typing. Overall study results and their limits: The quantity of clinical and demographic metadata differed by source and by participant and was supplied without curation.

The immunoSEQ Assay, a bias-controlled multiplex PCR, was used to amplify TCRbeta CDR3 regions from genomic DNA. Processing in the source paper ran as follows. Nucleated cell counts per sample were estimated from amplification of reference gene primers within the assay. To quantify the absolute abundance of each unique TCRbeta CDR3 rearrangement, sequence reads were collapsed and filtered. For each sample, productive Simpson clonality was calculated as the square root of Simpson's diversity index across productive rearrangements. Here the immuneACCESS table is served through TCRdb, limited to in-frame sequences with V and J called. Missing clones are a known gap in these copies; in checked studies unresolved V genes cover under half, and the rest lacks a known reason. The DNA was the basis for D and trimming; V, J and clone size are from that table. In all, the sample holds under 70,000 clones, and under 85% of those were seen once. The ten largest clones add up to 20% of the sample.

The collaborating institutions used their own protocols to collect whole blood in K2EDTA tubes. For TCRbeta analysis, collaborators shipped samples as frozen whole blood, isolated PBMCs, or DNA extracted from either of those sample types. The germline V gene (reference sequence) yields LNHDA for CDR1 and SQIVND for CDR2. V is trimmed back by 5 bases and J by 3 bases, and the junction contains 2 bases that no gene match accounts for. The CDR3 goes from the cysteine to the phenylalanine over 14 residues. Just the 42-base CDR3 DNA is kept, in frame starting at base 1. This clone was counted between two and nine times. No cognate antigen has been identified for it. There are no base qualities to consult, and no much larger clone falls within one base.

This TCR derives from a woman over 75 with active or convalescent COVID-19. In this chain, TRBV19 is recombined with TRBJ1-4; a stretch of 8 junction bases matches TRBD1. Source material: peripheral blood. The nucleotides read TGTGCCAGTAGTGTACAGGGGGCTAATGAAAAACTGTTTTTT. This gives the protein CASSVQGANEKLFF.